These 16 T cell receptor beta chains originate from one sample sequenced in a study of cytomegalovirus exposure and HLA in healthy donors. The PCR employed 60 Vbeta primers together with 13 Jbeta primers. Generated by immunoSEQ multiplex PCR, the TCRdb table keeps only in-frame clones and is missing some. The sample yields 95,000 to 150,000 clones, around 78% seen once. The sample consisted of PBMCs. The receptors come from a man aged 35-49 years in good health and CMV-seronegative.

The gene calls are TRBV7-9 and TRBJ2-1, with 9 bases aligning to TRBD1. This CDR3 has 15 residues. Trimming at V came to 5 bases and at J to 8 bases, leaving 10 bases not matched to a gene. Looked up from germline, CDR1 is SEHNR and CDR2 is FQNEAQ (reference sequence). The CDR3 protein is CASSTYRDREHEQFF. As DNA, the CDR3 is TGTGCCAGCAGCACGTACCGGGACAGGGAGCATGAGCAGTTCTTC.

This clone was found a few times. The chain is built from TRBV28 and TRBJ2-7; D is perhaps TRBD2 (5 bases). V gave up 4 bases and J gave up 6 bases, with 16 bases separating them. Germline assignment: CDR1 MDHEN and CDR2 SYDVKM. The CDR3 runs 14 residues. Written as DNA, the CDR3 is TGTGCCAGCAGTTCTCATACTAGTGTCGCCGAGCAGTACTTC. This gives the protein CASSSHTSVAEQYF.

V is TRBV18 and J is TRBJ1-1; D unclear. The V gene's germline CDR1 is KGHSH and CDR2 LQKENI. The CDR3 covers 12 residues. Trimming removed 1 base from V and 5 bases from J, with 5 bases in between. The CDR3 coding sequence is TGTGCCAGCTCACCACGGGAGACTGAAGCTTTCTTT. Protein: CASSPRETEAFF.

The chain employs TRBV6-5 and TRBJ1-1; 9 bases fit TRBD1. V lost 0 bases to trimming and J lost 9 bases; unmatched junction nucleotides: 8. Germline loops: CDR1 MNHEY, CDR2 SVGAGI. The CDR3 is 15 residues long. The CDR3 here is CASSYSGTGSFQAFF. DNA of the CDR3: TGTGCCAGCAGTTACTCTGGGACAGGGTCATTTCAAGCTTTCTTT.

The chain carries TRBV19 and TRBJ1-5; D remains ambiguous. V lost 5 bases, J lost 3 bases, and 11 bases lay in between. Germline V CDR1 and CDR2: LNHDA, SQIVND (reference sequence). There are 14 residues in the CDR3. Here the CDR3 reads CASSVSSPNQPQHF. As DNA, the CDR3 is TGTGCCAGTAGTGTAAGTAGCCCCAATCAGCCCCAGCATTTT.

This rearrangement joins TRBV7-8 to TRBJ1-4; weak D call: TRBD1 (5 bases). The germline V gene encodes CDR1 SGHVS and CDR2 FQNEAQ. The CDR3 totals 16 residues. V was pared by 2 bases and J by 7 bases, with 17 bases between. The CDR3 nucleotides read TGTGCCAGCAGCTTAAATCAGGGCACCCCAGGTGAAAAACTGTTTTTT. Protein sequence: CASSLNQGTPGEKLFF.

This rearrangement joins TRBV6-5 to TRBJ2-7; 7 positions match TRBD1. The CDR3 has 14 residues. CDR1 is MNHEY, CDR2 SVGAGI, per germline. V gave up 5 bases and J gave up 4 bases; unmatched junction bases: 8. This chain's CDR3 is CASSTTGAPYEQYF. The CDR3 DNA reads TGTGCCAGCAGTACTACAGGGGCCCCTTACGAGCAGTACTTC.

CDR3 in DNA: TGTGCCAGCAGTTATACAAGGGAGGGGAATCAGCCCCAGCATTTT. This sequence encodes CASSYTREGNQPQHF. The chain employs TRBV6-6 and TRBJ1-5; possibly TRBD1 for D (5 bases). Germline values: CDR1 MNHNY, CDR2 SVGAGI (reference sequence). The CDR3 extends over 15 amino acids. Trimming shortened V by 3 bases and J by 4 bases, and 13 bases separated the two germline ends.

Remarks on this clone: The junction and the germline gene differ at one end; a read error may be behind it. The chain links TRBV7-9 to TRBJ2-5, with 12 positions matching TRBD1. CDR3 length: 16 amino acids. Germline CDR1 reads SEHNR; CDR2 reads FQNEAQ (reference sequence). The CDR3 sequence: CSSSPRDRGPLETQYF. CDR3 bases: TGTTCCAGCAGCCCGAGGGACAGGGGGCCTCTGGAGACCCAGTACTTC.

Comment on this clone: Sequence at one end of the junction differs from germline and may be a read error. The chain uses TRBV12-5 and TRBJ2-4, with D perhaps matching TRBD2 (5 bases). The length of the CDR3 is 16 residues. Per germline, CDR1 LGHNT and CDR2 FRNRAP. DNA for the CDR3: TGTGCTAGTGGCCCCAGAAATGAGAGGGTCAAAAACAGTCAGTACTTC. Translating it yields CASGPRNERVKNSQYF.

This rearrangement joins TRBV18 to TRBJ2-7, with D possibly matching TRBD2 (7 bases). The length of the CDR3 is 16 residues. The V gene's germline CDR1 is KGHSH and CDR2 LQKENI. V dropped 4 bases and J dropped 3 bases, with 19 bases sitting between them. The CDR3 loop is CASSQGHLGGNYEQYF. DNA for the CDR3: TGTGCCAGCTCACAGGGACATTTGGGGGGGAACTACGAGCAGTACTTC. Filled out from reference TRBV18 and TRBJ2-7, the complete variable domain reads NAGVMQNPRHLVRRRGQEARLRCSPMKGHSHVYWYRQLPEEGLKFMVYLQKENIIDESGMPKERFSAEFPKEGPSILRIQQVVRGDSAAYFCASSQGHLGGNYEQYFGPGTRLTVT.

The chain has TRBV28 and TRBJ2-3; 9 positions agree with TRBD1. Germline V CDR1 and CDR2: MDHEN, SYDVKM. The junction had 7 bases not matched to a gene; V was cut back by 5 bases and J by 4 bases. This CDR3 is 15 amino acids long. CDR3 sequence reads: CASSGTGQWADTQYF. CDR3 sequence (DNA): TGTGCCAGCAGTGGGACAGGGCAATGGGCAGATACGCAGTATTTT.

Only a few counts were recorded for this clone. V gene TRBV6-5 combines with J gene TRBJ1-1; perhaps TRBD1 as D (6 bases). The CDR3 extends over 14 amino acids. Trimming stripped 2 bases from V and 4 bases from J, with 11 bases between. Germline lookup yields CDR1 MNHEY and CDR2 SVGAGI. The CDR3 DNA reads TGTGCCAGCAGTTACGGAAGGGGGGGCACTGAAGCTTTCTTT. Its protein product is CASSYGRGGTEAFF.

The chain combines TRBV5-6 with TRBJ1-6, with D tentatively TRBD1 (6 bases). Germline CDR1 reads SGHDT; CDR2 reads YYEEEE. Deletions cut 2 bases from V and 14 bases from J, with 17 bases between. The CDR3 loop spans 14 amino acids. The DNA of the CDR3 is TGTGCCAGCAGCTTATGGACAGTTTCTGGGGCCCTCCACTTT. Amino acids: CASSLWTVSGALHF.

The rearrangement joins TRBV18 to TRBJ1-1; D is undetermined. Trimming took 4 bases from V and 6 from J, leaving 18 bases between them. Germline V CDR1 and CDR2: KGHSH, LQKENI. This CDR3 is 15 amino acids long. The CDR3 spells CASSLSDGVGAEAFF. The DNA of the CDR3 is TGTGCCAGCTCACTTTCCGACGGGGTTGGCGCTGAAGCTTTCTTT. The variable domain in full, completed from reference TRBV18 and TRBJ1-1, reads NAGVMQNPRHLVRRRGQEARLRCSPMKGHSHVYWYRQLPEEGLKFMVYLQKENIIDESGMPKERFSAEFPKEGPSILRIQQVVRGDSAAYFCASSLSDGVGAEAFFGQGTRLTVV.

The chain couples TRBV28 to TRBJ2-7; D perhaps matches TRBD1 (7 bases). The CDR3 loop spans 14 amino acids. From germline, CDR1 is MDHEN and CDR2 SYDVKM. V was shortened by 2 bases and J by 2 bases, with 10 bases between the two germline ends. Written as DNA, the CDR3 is TGTGCCAGCAGTTTAGGCGGGACAGCCTACGAGCAGTACTTC. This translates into CASSLGGTAYEQYF.